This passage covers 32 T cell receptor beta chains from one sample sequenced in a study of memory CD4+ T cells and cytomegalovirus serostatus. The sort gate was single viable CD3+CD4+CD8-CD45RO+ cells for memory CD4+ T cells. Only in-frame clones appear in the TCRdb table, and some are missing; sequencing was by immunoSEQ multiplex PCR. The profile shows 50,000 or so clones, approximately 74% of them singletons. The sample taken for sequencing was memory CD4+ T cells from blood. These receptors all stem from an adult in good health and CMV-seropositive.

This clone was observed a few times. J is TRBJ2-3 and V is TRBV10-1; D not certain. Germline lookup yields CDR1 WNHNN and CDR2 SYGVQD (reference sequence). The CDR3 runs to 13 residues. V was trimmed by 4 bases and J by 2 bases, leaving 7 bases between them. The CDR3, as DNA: TGCGCCAGCAGTGTCTCCACCACAGATACGCAGTATTTT. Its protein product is CASSVSTTDTQYF.

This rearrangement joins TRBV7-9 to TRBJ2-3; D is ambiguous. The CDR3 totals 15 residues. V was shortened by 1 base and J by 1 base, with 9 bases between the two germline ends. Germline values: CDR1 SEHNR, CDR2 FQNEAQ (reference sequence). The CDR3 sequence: CASSLVAAGTDTQYF. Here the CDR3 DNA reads TGTGCCAGCAGCTTAGTAGCCGCGGGCACAGATACGCAGTATTTT.

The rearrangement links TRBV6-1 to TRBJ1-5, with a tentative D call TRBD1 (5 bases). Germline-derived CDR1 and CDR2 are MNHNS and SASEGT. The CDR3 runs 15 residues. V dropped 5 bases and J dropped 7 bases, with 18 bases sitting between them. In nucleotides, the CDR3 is TGTGCCAGCAGTAACGGACCTGAACGGGGCCAGCCCCAGCATTTT. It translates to CASSNGPERGQPQHF.

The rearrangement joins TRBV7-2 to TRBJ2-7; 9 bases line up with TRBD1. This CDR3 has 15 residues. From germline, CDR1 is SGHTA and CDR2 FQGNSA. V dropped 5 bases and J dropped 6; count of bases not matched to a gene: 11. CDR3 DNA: TGTGCCAGCAGCCCCAACCCGGGACAGGGAGGCGAGCAGTACTTC. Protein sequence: CASSPNPGQGGEQYF.

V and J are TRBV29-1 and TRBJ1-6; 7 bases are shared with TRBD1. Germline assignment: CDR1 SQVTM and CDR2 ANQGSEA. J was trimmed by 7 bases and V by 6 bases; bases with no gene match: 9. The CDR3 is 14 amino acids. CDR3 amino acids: CSVTDRARNSPLHF. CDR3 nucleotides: TGCAGCGTGACAGACAGGGCGAGGAATTCACCCCTCCACTTT.

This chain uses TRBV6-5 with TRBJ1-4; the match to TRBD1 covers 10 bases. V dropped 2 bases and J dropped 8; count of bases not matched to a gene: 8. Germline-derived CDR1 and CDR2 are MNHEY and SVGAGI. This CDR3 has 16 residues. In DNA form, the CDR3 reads TGTGCCAGCAGTTACCGCCGGACAGGGGGTGGCGAAAAACTGTTTTTT. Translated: CASSYRRTGGGEKLFF.

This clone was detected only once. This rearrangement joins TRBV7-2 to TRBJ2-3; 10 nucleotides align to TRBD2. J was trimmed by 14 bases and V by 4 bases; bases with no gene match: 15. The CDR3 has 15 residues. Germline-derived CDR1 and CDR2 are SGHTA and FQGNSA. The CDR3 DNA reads TGTGCCAGCAGCTCCCCGGCCTTAGGAGCGGGGGGGTCGTATTTT. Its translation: CASSSPALGAGGSYF.

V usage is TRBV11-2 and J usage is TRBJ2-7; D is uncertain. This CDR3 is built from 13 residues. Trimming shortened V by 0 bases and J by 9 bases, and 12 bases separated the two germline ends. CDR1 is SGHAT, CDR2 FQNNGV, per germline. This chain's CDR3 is CASSLDRNDWQYF. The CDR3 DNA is TGTGCCAGCAGCTTAGATCGGAATGATTGGCAGTACTTC.

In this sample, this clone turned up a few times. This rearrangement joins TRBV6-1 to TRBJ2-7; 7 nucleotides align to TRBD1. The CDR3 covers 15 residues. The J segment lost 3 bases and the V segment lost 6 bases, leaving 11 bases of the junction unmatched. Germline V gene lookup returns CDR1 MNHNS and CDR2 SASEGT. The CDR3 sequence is CASSQWGTESYEQYF. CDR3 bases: TGTGCCAGCAGCCAATGGGGGACAGAGAGCTACGAGCAGTACTTC.

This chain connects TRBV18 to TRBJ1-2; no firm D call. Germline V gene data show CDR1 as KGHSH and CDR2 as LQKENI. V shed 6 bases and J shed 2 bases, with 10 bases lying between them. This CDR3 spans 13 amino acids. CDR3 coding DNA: TGTGCCAGCTCCATCGACGGGAACTATGGCTACACCTTC. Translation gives CASSIDGNYGYTF. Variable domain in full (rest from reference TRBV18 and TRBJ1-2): NAGVMQNPRHLVRRRGQEARLRCSPMKGHSHVYWYRQLPEEGLKFMVYLQKENIIDESGMPKERFSAEFPKEGPSILRIQQVVRGDSAAYFCASSIDGNYGYTFGSGTRLTVV.

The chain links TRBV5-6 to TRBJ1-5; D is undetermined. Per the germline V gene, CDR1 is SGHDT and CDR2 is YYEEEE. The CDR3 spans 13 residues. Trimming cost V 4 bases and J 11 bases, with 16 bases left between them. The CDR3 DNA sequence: TGTGCCAGCAGCCTTAGGCCGCGGGAGTCCCAGCATTTT. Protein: CASSLRPRESQHF.

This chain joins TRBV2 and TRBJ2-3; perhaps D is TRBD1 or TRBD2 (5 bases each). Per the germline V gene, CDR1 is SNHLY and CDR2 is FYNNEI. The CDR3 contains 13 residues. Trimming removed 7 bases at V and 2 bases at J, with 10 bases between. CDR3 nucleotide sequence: TGTGCCAGCAAGGGGAGAGTCACAGATACGCAGTATTTT. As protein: CASKGRVTDTQYF.

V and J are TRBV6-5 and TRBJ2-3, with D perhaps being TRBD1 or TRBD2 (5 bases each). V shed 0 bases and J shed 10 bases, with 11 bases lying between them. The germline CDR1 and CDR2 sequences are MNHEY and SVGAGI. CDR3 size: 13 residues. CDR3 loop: CASSYSGVSAQYF. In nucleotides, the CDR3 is TGTGCCAGCAGTTACTCGGGGGTATCAGCGCAGTATTTT.

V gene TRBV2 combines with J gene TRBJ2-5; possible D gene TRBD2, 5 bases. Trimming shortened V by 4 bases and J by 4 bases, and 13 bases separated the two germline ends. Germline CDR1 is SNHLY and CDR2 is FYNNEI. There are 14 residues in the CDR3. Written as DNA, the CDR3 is TGTGCCAGCAGTGCGTCCCTGAGGGTAGAGACCCAGTACTTC. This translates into CASSASLRVETQYF.

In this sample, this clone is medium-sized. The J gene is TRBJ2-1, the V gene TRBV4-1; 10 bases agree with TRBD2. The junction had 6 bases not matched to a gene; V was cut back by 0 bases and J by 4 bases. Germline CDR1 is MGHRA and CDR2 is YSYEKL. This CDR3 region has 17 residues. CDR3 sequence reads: CASSQDWRTSGYNEQFF. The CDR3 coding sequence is TGCGCCAGCAGCCAAGATTGGAGGACTAGCGGATACAATGAGCAGTTCTTC.

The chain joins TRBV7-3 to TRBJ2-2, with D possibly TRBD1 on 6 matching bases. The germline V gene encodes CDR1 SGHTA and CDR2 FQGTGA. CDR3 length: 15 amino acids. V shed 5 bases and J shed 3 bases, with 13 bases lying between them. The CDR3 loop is CASSTTSGDTGELFF. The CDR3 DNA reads TGTGCCAGCAGCACAACATCAGGGGACACCGGGGAGCTGTTTTTT.

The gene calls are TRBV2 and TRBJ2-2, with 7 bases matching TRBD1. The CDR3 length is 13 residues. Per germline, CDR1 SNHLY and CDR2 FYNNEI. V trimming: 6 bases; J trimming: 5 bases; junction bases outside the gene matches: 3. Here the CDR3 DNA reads TGTGCCAGCAGGACAGGGAGAACCGGGGAGCTGTTTTTT. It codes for CASRTGRTGELFF.

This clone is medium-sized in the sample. In DNA, the CDR3 is TGTGCCAGTAGTGGGACAGGGGGCTCCGGGGAGCTGTTTTTT. Residues: CASSGTGGSGELFF. J is TRBJ2-2 and V is TRBV19; 12 nucleotides line up with TRBD1. The CDR3 loop spans 14 amino acids. V lost 5 bases, J lost 6 bases, and 1 base stayed unmatched. CDR1 is LNHDA, CDR2 SQIVND, per germline (reference sequence).

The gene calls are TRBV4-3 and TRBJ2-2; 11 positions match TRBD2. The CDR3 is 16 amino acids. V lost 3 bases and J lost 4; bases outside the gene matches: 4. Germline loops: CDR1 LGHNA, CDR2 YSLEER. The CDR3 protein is CASSHITSGGTGELFF. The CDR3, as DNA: TGCGCCAGCAGCCATATAACTAGCGGGGGCACCGGGGAGCTGTTTTTT.

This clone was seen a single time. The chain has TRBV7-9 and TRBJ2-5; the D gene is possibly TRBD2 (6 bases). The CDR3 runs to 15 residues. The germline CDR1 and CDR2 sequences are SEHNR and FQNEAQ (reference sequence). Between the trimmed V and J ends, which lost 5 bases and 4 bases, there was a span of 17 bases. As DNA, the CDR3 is TGTGCCAGCAGCCTAAAATGGGGGGACGGAGAGACCCAGTACTTC. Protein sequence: CASSLKWGDGETQYF.

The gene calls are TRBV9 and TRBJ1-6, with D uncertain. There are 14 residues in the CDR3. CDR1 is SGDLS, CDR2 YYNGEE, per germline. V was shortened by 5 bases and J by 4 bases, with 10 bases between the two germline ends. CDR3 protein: CASRPGIYNSPLHF. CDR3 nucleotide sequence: TGTGCCAGCAGACCCGGGATTTATAATTCACCCCTCCACTTT.

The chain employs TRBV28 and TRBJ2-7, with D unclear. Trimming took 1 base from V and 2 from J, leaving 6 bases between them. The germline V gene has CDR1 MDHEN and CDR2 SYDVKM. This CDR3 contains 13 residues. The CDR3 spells CASSLLKTYEQYF. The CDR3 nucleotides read TGTGCCAGCAGTTTATTGAAGACCTACGAGCAGTACTTC.

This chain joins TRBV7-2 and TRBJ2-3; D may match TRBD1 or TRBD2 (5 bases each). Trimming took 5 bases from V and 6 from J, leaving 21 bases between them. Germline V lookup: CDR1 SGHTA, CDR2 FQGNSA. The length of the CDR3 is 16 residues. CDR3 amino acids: CASSPGRLLVMDTQYF. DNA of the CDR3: TGTGCCAGCAGCCCGGGGCGGCTACTCGTTATGGATACGCAGTATTTT.

The DNA of the CDR3 is TGTGCCAGCAGTGACTCGAATCGGGGGCGCATCTATGGCTACACCTTC. As protein: CASSDSNRGRIYGYTF. The chain is built from TRBV6-4 and TRBJ1-2, with D possibly being TRBD1 (6 bases). V lost 0 bases and J lost 4, with 15 bases in between. Per the germline V gene, CDR1 is MRHNA and CDR2 is SNTAGT. This CDR3 is 16 amino acids long.

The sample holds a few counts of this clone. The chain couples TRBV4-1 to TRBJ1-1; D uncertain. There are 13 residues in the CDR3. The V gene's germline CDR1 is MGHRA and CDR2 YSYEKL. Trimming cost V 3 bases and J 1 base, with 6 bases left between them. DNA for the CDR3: TGCGCCAGCAGCCAGTACAAGAACACTGAAGCTTTCTTT. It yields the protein CASSQYKNTEAFF.

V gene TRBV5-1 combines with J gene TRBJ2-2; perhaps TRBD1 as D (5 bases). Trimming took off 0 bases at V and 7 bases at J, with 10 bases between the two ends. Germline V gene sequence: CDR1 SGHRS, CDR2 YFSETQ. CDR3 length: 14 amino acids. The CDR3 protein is CASSLDQGYGELFF. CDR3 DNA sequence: TGCGCCAGCAGCTTGGACCAGGGTTACGGGGAGCTGTTTTTT.

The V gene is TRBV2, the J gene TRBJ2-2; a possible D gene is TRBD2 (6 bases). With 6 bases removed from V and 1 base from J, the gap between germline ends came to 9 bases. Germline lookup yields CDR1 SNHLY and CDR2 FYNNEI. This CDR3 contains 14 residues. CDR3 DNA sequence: TGTGCCAGCAGAGGGACTTTGAACACCGGGGAGCTGTTTTTT. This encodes CASRGTLNTGELFF.

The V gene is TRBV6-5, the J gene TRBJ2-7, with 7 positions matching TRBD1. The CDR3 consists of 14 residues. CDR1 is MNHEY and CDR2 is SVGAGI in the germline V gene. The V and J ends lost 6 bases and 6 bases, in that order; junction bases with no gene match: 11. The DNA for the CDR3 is TGTGCCAGCAGCCTAACCGGGACAGAGGCCGAGCAGTACTTC. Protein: CASSLTGTEAEQYF.

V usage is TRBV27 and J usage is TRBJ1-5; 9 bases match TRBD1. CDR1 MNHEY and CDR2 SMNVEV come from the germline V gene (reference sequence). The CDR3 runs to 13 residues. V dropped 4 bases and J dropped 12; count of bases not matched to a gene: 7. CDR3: CASSWRTGELQHF. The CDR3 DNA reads TGTGCCAGCAGTTGGAGGACAGGGGAGCTCCAGCATTTT.

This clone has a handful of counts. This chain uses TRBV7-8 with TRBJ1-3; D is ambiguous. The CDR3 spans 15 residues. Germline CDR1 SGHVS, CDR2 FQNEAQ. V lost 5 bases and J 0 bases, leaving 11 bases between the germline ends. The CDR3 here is CASSNRFLSGNTIYF. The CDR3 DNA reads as TGTGCCAGCAGCAATAGGTTTCTCTCTGGAAACACCATATATTTT.

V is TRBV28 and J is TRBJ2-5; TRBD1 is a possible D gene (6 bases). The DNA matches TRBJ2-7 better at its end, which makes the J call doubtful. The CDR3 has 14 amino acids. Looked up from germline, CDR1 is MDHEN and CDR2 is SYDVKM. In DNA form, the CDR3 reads TGTGCCAGCATCCCGAGGGGGAGCTCCTACGAGCAGTACTTC. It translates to CASIPRGSSYEQYF.

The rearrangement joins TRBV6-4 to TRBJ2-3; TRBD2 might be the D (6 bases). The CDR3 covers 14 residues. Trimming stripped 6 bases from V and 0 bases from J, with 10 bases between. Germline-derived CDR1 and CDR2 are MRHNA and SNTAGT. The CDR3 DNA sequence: TGTGCCAGCAGGGAGGGTCCTAGCACAGATACGCAGTATTTT. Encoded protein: CASREGPSTDTQYF.